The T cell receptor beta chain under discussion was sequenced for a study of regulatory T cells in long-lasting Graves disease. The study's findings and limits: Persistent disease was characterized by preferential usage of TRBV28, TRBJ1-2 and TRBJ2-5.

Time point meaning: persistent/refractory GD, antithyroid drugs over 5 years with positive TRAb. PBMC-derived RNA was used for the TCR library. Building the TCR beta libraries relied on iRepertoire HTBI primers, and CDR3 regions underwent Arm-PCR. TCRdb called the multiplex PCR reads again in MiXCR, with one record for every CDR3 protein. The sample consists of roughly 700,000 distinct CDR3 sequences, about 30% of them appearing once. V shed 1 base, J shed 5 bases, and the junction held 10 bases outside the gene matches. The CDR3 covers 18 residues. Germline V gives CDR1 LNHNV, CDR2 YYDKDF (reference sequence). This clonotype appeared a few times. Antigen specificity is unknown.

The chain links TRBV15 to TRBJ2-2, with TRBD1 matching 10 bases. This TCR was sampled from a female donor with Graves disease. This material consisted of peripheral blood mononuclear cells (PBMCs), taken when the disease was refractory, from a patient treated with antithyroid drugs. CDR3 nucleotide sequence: TGTGCCACCAGCAGAGCACGTGACAGGGGGCGCCGGACCGGGGAGCTGTTTTTT. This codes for CATSRARDRGRRTGELFF. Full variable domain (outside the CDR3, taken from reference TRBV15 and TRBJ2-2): DAMVIQNPRYQVTQFGKPVTLSCSQTLNHNVMYWYQQKSSQAPKLLFHYYDKDFNNEADTPDNFQSRRPNTSFCFLDIRSPGLGDTAMYLCATSRARDRGRRTGELFFGEGSRLTVL.